One and the same sample provided the 21 T cell receptor beta chains below, sequenced in a study of blood T cell repertoires in COVID-19. Here immunoSEQ multiplex PCR was the method, and the copy in TCRdb shows in-frame clones only, minus some. The sample yields around 250,000 clones, roughly nine tenths seen once. Specimen: PBMCs or T cells enriched from blood (not recorded which). The receptors come from a human donor in a cohort exposed to, infected with or recovered from COVID-19 (not recorded which). The donor label of this sample is uncertain.

The genes are TRBV29-1 and TRBJ1-1; TRBD1 matches 8 bases. The CDR3 is 13 amino acids. Germline V gene sequence: CDR1 SQVTM, CDR2 ANQGSEA. J gave up 11 bases and V 2 bases, and 10 bases lay outside the gene matches. In nucleotides, the CDR3 is TGCAGCGTTGAAAGTAGAGGACAGGGATCGGCTTTCTTT. Amino acids: CSVESRGQGSAFF.

CDR3 amino acids: CASRKSQTGGNTEAFF. CDR3 DNA sequence: TGTGCCAGTAGGAAATCACAGACAGGGGGCAACACTGAAGCTTTCTTT. The genes are TRBV19 and TRBJ1-1; 10 nucleotides align to TRBD1. Germline-derived CDR1 and CDR2 are LNHDA and SQIVND (reference sequence). V shed 6 bases, J shed 2 bases, and the junction held 9 bases outside the gene matches. CDR3 size: 16 residues.

The chain joins TRBV10-3 to TRBJ2-3; 9 nucleotides line up with TRBD2. Unmatched junction bases numbered 2, after V lost 0 bases and J lost 1 base. There are 16 residues in the CDR3. Germline V gene lookup returns CDR1 ENHRY and CDR2 SYGVKD. The CDR3 region is CAISESSSGGTDTQYF. The DNA for the CDR3 is TGTGCCATCAGTGAGTCTTCTAGCGGGGGCACAGATACGCAGTATTTT.

A single count supports this clone. V is TRBV27 and J is TRBJ2-6; TRBD1 matches 7 bases. The CDR3 runs to 18 residues. V lost 6 bases to trimming and J lost 0 bases; unmatched junction nucleotides: 11. Per the germline V gene, CDR1 is MNHEY and CDR2 is SMNVEV (reference sequence). The CDR3 nucleotides read TGTGCCAGCAGCATTAGAGGACAGGCAAACTCTGGGGCCAACGTCCTGACTTTC. It specifies CASSIRGQANSGANVLTF.

The CDR3 here is CSVESTGGGYTF. CDR3 in DNA: TGCAGCGTTGAAAGCACAGGGGGGGGCTACACCTTC. V is TRBV29-1 and J is TRBJ1-2, with 8 bases aligning to TRBD1. This CDR3 has 12 amino acids. CDR1 is SQVTM, CDR2 ANQGSEA, per germline. The V and J ends lost 2 bases and 8 bases, in that order; junction bases with no gene match: 4.

This clone has a single count. CDR3 amino acids: CASSLRLAGAQETQYF. As DNA, the CDR3 is TGCGCCAGCAGCTTGAGACTAGCGGGGGCCCAAGAGACCCAGTACTTC. The V and J genes are TRBV5-1 and TRBJ2-5, with TRBD2 matching 12 bases. V dropped 1 base and J dropped 1; count of bases not matched to a gene: 2. CDR1 is SGHRS, CDR2 YFSETQ, per germline. The CDR3 is made up of 16 amino acids.

This chain connects TRBV7-3 to TRBJ2-5; D uncertain. Trimming pared 5 bases from V and 4 bases from J, leaving 8 bases between. CDR1 and CDR2 from the germline V gene are SGHTA and FQGTGA. The CDR3 covers 12 residues. This CDR3 is CASSQPGETQYF. DNA for the CDR3: TGTGCCAGCAGCCAACCCGGAGAGACCCAGTACTTC. The full variable domain, its missing parts supplied by reference TRBV7-3 and TRBJ2-5, is GAGVSQTPSNKVTEKGKYVELRCDPISGHTALYWYRQSLGQGPEFLIYFQGTGAADDSGLPNDRFFAVRPEGSVSTLKIQRTERGDSAVYLCASSQPGETQYFGPGTRLLVL.

CDR3 sequence: CASMTTPMEDINEKLFF. CDR3 nucleotide sequence: TGTGCCAGCATGACTACCCCCATGGAGGATATTAATGAAAAACTGTTTTTT. The rearrangement joins TRBV7-8 to TRBJ1-4; D not resolved. The V gene lost 7 bases and the J gene lost 4 bases, with 22 bases spanning the gap. CDR3 length: 17 residues. The germline gives CDR1 SGHVS, CDR2 FQNEAQ. The whole variable domain, remainder taken from reference TRBV7-8 and TRBJ1-4, is GAGVSQSPRYKVAKRGQDVALRCDPISGHVSLFWYQQALGQGPEFLTYFQNEAQLDKSGLPSDRFFAERPEGSVSTLKIQRTQQEDSAVYLCASMTTPMEDINEKLFFGSGTQLSVL.

The genes are TRBV4-1 and TRBJ1-5, with D possibly TRBD1 on 6 matching bases. Germline-derived CDR1 and CDR2 are MGHRA and YSYEKL. CDR3 size: 14 residues. V gave up 4 bases and J gave up 2 bases, with 9 bases separating them. As DNA, the CDR3 is TGCGCCAGCAGCCGAGGGGGGGGCAATCAGCCCCAGCATTTT. Its protein product is CASSRGGGNQPQHF.

This chain connects TRBV19 to TRBJ2-1, with TRBD1 as a possible D gene (6 bases). Per the germline V gene, CDR1 is LNHDA and CDR2 is SQIVND (reference sequence). Trimming stripped 4 bases from V and 4 bases from J, with 14 bases between. The CDR3 length is 15 residues. The CDR3 coding sequence is TGTGCCAGTAGTAGGACAGAGGGTCCGTACAATGAGCAGTTCTTC. Translated: CASSRTEGPYNEQFF.

The rearrangement links TRBV19 to TRBJ2-5, with 9 positions matching TRBD1. The CDR3 totals 15 residues. Germline CDR1 LNHDA, CDR2 SQIVND (reference sequence). Trimming at V came to 4 bases and at J to 6 bases, leaving 9 bases not matched to a gene. For the CDR3, the DNA is TGTGCCAGTAGTACCCGGGACAGGGACGTACAGACCCAGTACTTC. Amino acids: CASSTRDRDVQTQYF.

The genes are TRBV7-8 and TRBJ1-4; 8 positions agree with TRBD1. This CDR3 is 13 amino acids long. Germline CDR1 SGHVS, CDR2 FQNEAQ. V lost 5 bases and J lost 10; bases outside the gene matches: 6. In nucleotides, the CDR3 is TGTGCCAGCAGCCCTGACAGGGGTGGAAAACTGTTTTTT. Its protein is CASSPDRGGKLFF.

The chain couples TRBV5-1 to TRBJ1-1, with D maybe TRBD1 (5 bases). The V end lost 3 bases, the J end lost 3 bases, and 9 bases lay between the germline ends. Germline CDR1 reads SGHRS; CDR2 reads YFSETQ. This CDR3 spans 13 amino acids. In DNA form, the CDR3 reads TGCGCCAGCAGCTCCCGACAGTACACTGAAGCTTTCTTT. It yields the protein CASSSRQYTEAFF.

The genes are TRBV5-1 and TRBJ1-1; D may be TRBD1 (5 bases). This CDR3 contains 14 residues. In germline, CDR1 is SGHRS, CDR2 YFSETQ. Trimming cost V 9 bases and J 5 bases, with 20 bases left between them. The CDR3 DNA sequence: TGCGCCACCCGAGGCCTCAGGGAGGGGACTGAAGCTTTCTTT. It yields the protein CATRGLREGTEAFF.

The V call is TRBV9, the J call TRBJ1-1; maybe TRBD1 (6 bases). V was clipped by 3 bases and J by 6 bases, with 18 bases between them. Germline assignment: CDR1 SGDLS and CDR2 YYNGEE. The CDR3 has 15 residues. CDR3: CASSEEDTGKPEAFF. CDR3 bases: TGTGCCAGCAGCGAGGAGGACACAGGGAAACCTGAAGCTTTCTTT.

This rearrangement joins TRBV9 to TRBJ1-2; D perhaps matches TRBD1 (6 bases). CDR1 and CDR2 from the germline V gene are SGDLS and YYNGEE. The CDR3 has 17 residues. The germline V and J ends were trimmed by 3 bases and 4 bases, with 22 bases remaining between them. CDR3 sequence: CASSALDSRNTVYGYTF. CDR3 sequence (DNA): TGTGCCAGCAGCGCCCTGGACAGCCGAAACACAGTCTATGGCTACACCTTC.

The V and J genes are TRBV11-2 and TRBJ2-3; 8 positions match TRBD2. The CDR3 has 14 residues. Trimming cost V 2 bases and J 5 bases; bases outside gene matches: 3. Germline values: CDR1 SGHAT, CDR2 FQNNGV. CDR3 in DNA: TGTGCCAGCAGCTTACAGCGGGGGAAAGATACGCAGTATTTT. Its translation: CASSLQRGKDTQYF.

V and J are TRBV27 and TRBJ2-7, with 10 bases fitting TRBD1. The CDR3 length is 17 residues. The germline V gene encodes CDR1 MNHEY and CDR2 SMNVEV (reference sequence). V lost 7 bases, J lost 4 bases, and 16 bases stayed unmatched. CDR3 bases: TGTGCCAGCACAATATTCCGGGGGGGACAGGGGCGGTACGAGCAGTACTTC. Its translation is CASTIFRGGQGRYEQYF.

V and J are TRBV18 and TRBJ1-5; TRBD1 aligns across 10 bases. Looked up from germline, CDR1 is KGHSH and CDR2 is LQKENI. CDR3 length equals 21 residues. With V trimmed by 3 bases and J by 1 base, 18 bases remained unmatched. The CDR3 DNA reads TGTGCCAGCTCACCCCTCCCCGCCTGGACAGGGGGGAAGGGGAGCAATCAGCCCCAGCATTTT. Translation gives CASSPLPAWTGGKGSNQPQHF.

V usage is TRBV5-4 and J usage is TRBJ2-7; the match to TRBD2 covers 7 bases. From germline, CDR1 is SGHNT and CDR2 YYREEE (reference sequence). V was clipped by 4 bases and J by 8 bases; unmatched bases: 18. The CDR3 has 16 amino acids. As DNA, the CDR3 is TGTGCCAGCAGCGGGGGGGGACCGAACGACGATAGCCAGCAGTACTTC. Translating it yields CASSGGGPNDDSQQYF.

The V call is TRBV19, the J call TRBJ2-7, with 7 bases lining up with TRBD1. The CDR3 extends over 14 amino acids. CDR1 is LNHDA and CDR2 is SQIVND in the germline V gene (reference sequence). After removal of 9 bases from V and 3 bases from J, the junction contained 11 bases not matched to a gene. CDR3 sequence reads: CASSHRGGGYEQYF. The CDR3 DNA is TGTGCCAGCAGTCACAGGGGTGGGGGCTACGAGCAGTACTTC.